The 25 T cell receptor beta chains in this list originate from one sample, sequenced in a study of CD8 T cells in ankylosing spondylitis. In TCRdb, the 5' RACE reads were re-called with MiXCR into one record per CDR3 protein. The sample yields roughly 220,000 distinct CDR3 sequences, roughly a tenth seen once. Specimen: blood, either unsorted or a sorted T cell fraction (not recorded which). These receptors originate from a male donor with ankylosing spondylitis or in good health (not recorded which).

This sequence joins TRBV12-3 or TRBV12-4 and TRBJ1-2; 9 nucleotides match TRBD1. J was trimmed by 8 bases and V by 5 bases; bases with no gene match: 9. CDR3 size: 14 residues. The CDR3 spells CASSLGTGKGGYTF. Written as DNA, the CDR3 is TGTGCCAGCAGTCTCGGGACAGGGAAGGGAGGCTACACCTTC.

This clonotype appeared a few times. This chain uses TRBV7-2 with TRBJ2-7, with D unclear. This CDR3 comprises 13 residues. V lost 5 bases to trimming and J lost 4 bases, with 12 bases between them. Per the germline V gene, CDR1 is SGHTA and CDR2 is FQGNSA. The DNA of the CDR3 is TGTGCCAGCAGCGTTACGATGGGGTACGAGCAGTACTTC. This codes for CASSVTMGYEQYF.

This clonotype has ten or more counts. The chain links TRBV20-1 to TRBJ1-2; unclear D gene. CDR1 and CDR2 from the germline V gene are DFQATT and SNEGSKA (reference sequence). CDR3 length: 13 amino acids. V was clipped by 6 bases and J by 3 bases, with 14 bases between them. The CDR3 DNA sequence: TGCAGTGCGAGGACCGGCTCGGACTATGGCTACACCTTC. Its translation is CSARTGSDYGYTF.

In this sample, this clonotype turned up many times. This sequence joins TRBV20-1 and TRBJ2-3; D is perhaps TRBD2 (5 bases). The CDR3 covers 14 residues. The germline CDR1 and CDR2 sequences are DFQATT and SNEGSKA (reference sequence). The germline V and J ends were trimmed by 7 bases and 6 bases, with 20 bases remaining between them. The CDR3 is CSVEETKSRDTQYF. The CDR3 DNA sequence: TGCAGTGTGGAGGAGACCAAGTCCCGGGATACGCAGTATTTT.

This clonotype occurred a few times. V gene TRBV27 combines with J gene TRBJ2-7; weak D call: TRBD1 (7 bases). This CDR3 spans 15 amino acids. The V end was cut by 6 bases, the J end by 0 bases, with 15 bases between. Germline V CDR1 and CDR2: MNHEY, SMNVEV (reference sequence). The CDR3 protein is CASRRGTESSYEQYF. The CDR3 bases are TGTGCCAGCAGGCGCGGGACAGAGAGCTCCTACGAGCAGTACTTC.

The chain combines TRBV7-9 with TRBJ2-4, with 12 bases aligning to TRBD1. V trimming: 1 base; J trimming: 8 bases; junction bases outside the gene matches: 9. In germline, CDR1 is SEHNR, CDR2 FQNEAQ (reference sequence). CDR3 length equals 17 residues. CDR3 in DNA: TGTGCCAGCAGCTTAGGGGGGACAGGGGGCCGGAGGGACATTCAGTACTTC. Its translation is CASSLGGTGGRRDIQYF.

This clonotype was seen at least ten times. The rearrangement joins TRBV7-3 to TRBJ1-6, with 12 bases identical to TRBD1. V gave up 2 bases and J gave up 8 bases; unmatched junction bases: 10. CDR1 is SGHTA, CDR2 FQGTGA, per germline. The CDR3 runs 18 residues. In DNA, the CDR3 is TGTGCCAGCAGCTTACGCCCTATGGGACAGGGGGCGGATTCACCCCTCCACTTT. Translated: CASSLRPMGQGADSPLHF.

In its sample, this clonotype was seen many times. CDR3 in amino acids: CASSLGSGFNTEAFF. The CDR3 DNA reads as TGCGCCAGCAGCTTGGGTTCGGGATTCAACACTGAAGCTTTCTTT. This chain links TRBV5-1 with TRBJ1-1; D remains ambiguous. Germline CDR1 SGHRS, CDR2 YFSETQ. The V end lost 0 bases, the J end lost 2 bases, and 11 bases lay between the germline ends. The CDR3 extends over 15 amino acids.

V is TRBV3-1 and J is TRBJ1-5; D unclear. CDR3 length: 15 residues. Germline loops: CDR1 LGHDT, CDR2 YNNKEL (reference sequence). The V end was cut by 1 base, the J end by 2 bases, with 9 bases between. This chain's CDR3 is CASSQGSRGNQPQHF. The CDR3 coding sequence is TGTGCCAGCAGCCAAGGCAGTAGGGGCAATCAGCCCCAGCATTTT.

This clonotype was counted ten times or more. The chain uses TRBV20-1 and TRBJ2-5; 15 nucleotides match TRBD2. J lost 10 bases, V lost 1 base, and 13 bases had no gene match. CDR3 length equals 17 residues. Germline CDR1 reads DFQATT; CDR2 reads SNEGSKA (reference sequence). CDR3 coding DNA: TGCAGTGCTAGAGGAGGGACTAGCGGGGGGCCCCTGGGGATCCAGTACTTC. It codes for CSARGGTSGGPLGIQYF.

This clonotype has ten or more counts. One junction end disagrees with the germline gene, perhaps due to a read error. This chain uses TRBV5-1 with TRBJ2-7; a possible D gene is TRBD2 (6 bases). The CDR3 covers 12 residues. From germline, CDR1 is SGHRS and CDR2 YFSETQ. The CDR3 nucleotides are TGTGCCAGCAGCTTGGGACTTTACGAGCAGTACTTC. Encoded protein: CASSLGLYEQYF.

This clonotype was observed at least ten times. CDR3 nucleotides: TGTGCCAGCAGTACGGGACTAGCATTCTCAGATACGCAGTATTTT. Encoded protein: CASSTGLAFSDTQYF. V gene TRBV12-3 or TRBV12-4 combines with J gene TRBJ2-3; 9 bases agree with TRBD2. The CDR3 consists of 15 residues. V was clipped by 5 bases and J by 4 bases; unmatched bases: 7.

This clonotype was seen repeatedly, ten times or more. The chain has TRBV2 and TRBJ2-1; 7 positions match TRBD2. The V and J ends lost 7 bases and 3 bases, in that order; junction bases with no gene match: 9. The CDR3 has 15 amino acids. CDR1 and CDR2 (germline): SNHLY, FYNNEI. CDR3 nucleotides: TGTGCCAGCAAGGAGACTCCGGGGGGCTACAATGAGCAGTTCTTC. Protein: CASKETPGGYNEQFF.

The sample holds many counts of this clonotype. This chain links TRBV7-2 with TRBJ2-3, with 13 nucleotides matching TRBD2. With V trimmed by 3 bases and J by 6 bases, 6 bases remained unmatched. Germline CDR1 reads SGHTA; CDR2 reads FQGNSA. This CDR3 region has 16 residues. As DNA, the CDR3 is TGTGCCAGCAGCTTTACTAGCGGGGGGGCCGGGGATACGCAGTATTTT. Protein product: CASSFTSGGAGDTQYF.

The chain recombines TRBV12-3 or TRBV12-4 with TRBJ1-5; D gene ambiguous. The V gene lost 3 bases and the J gene lost 5 bases, with 8 bases spanning the gap. CDR3 length equals 13 residues. The CDR3 DNA reads TGTGCCAGCAGTTTGGGTGAGCATCAGCCCCAGCATTTT. This translates into CASSLGEHQPQHF.

This clonotype was recorded at least ten times. V is TRBV15 and J is TRBJ2-1; D uncertain. The CDR3 contains 12 residues. V lost 0 bases, J lost 7 bases, and 4 bases lay in between. The germline CDR1 and CDR2 sequences are LNHNV and YYDKDF (reference sequence). CDR3 DNA: TGTGCCACCAGCAGAGACGGGAATGAGCAGTTCTTC. Translated, it gives CATSRDGNEQFF.

A few counts support this clonotype. V and J are TRBV20-1 and TRBJ2-5; 7 bases are shared with TRBD2. Germline values: CDR1 DFQATT, CDR2 SNEGSKA (reference sequence). The CDR3 loop spans 14 amino acids. Unmatched junction bases numbered 13, after V lost 5 bases and J lost 7 bases. CDR3 loop: CSAVRAGVLGTQYF. CDR3 in DNA: TGCAGTGCTGTCCGCGCGGGGGTACTGGGGACCCAGTACTTC.

This clonotype appeared a few times. The gene calls are TRBV5-1 and TRBJ1-6; TRBD1 agrees at 9 bases. The CDR3 has 17 residues. The ends lost 3 bases at V and 10 bases at J; junction bases unmatched: 14. The germline V gene encodes CDR1 SGHRS and CDR2 YFSETQ. The CDR3 reads CASSSRIWGTGRSPLHF. The CDR3 DNA reads as TGCGCCAGCAGCTCTCGAATATGGGGGACAGGGCGGTCACCCCTCCACTTT.

The chain combines TRBV7-2 with TRBJ2-7, with D perhaps TRBD1 or TRBD2 (5 bases each). The CDR3 length is 13 residues. Germline CDR1 reads SGHTA; CDR2 reads FQGNSA. The V end lost 5 bases, the J end lost 2 bases, and 10 bases lay between the germline ends. CDR3 residues: CASSEGRTYEQYF. CDR3 nucleotides: TGTGCCAGCAGCGAGGGACGGACCTACGAGCAGTACTTC. Combining the CDR3 with reference TRBV7-2 and TRBJ2-7 gives the whole variable domain GAGVSQSPSNKVTEKGKDVELRCDPISGHTALYWYRQSLGQGLEFLIYFQGNSAPDKSGLPSDRFSAERTGGSVSTLTIQRTQQEDSAVYLCASSEGRTYEQYFGPGTRLTVT.

This clonotype was picked up a small number of times. The chain uses TRBV3-1 and TRBJ1-2; D gene uncertain. Germline V gene lookup returns CDR1 LGHDT and CDR2 YNNKEL (reference sequence). The length of the CDR3 is 15 residues. V lost 0 bases and J 6 bases, leaving 14 bases between the germline ends. The CDR3 DNA reads as TGTGCCAGCAGCCAAGACCGAACGGTAGGGCATGGCTACACCTTC. Amino acid sequence: CASSQDRTVGHGYTF.

V and J are TRBV27 and TRBJ2-7, with TRBD1 identical over 10 bases. The CDR3 is 15 residues long. V shed 0 bases, J shed 5 bases, and the junction held 4 bases outside the gene matches. CDR1 is MNHEY, CDR2 SMNVEV, per germline (reference sequence). The CDR3 protein is CASSLSLGTGDEQYF. CDR3 DNA sequence: TGTGCCAGCAGTTTATCTTTGGGGACAGGGGACGAGCAGTACTTC.

This clonotype was detected many times. This chain connects TRBV5-1 to TRBJ2-1, with 11 bases identical to TRBD2. V dropped 1 base and J dropped 8; count of bases not matched to a gene: 5. The germline CDR1 and CDR2 sequences are SGHRS and YFSETQ. This CDR3 is 15 amino acids long. DNA for the CDR3: TGCGCCAGCAGCTTGCTGGCTAGCGGGGGGTATGAGCAGTTCTTC. Residues: CASSLLASGGYEQFF.

The chain carries TRBV6-1 and TRBJ2-1; 10 bases are a match to TRBD2. Germline values: CDR1 MNHNS, CDR2 SASEGT. The J segment lost 5 bases and the V segment lost 5 bases, leaving 6 bases of the junction unmatched. The length of the CDR3 is 15 residues. The CDR3 loop reads CASSHSGGRNNEQFF. The CDR3 nucleotides read TGTGCCAGCAGTCATAGCGGGGGGCGAAACAATGAGCAGTTCTTC.

The V gene is TRBV12-3 or TRBV12-4, the J gene TRBJ2-2; 7 bases are a match to TRBD1. The CDR3 contains 16 residues. Trimming at V came to 6 bases and at J to 3 bases, leaving 10 bases not matched to a gene. CDR3 protein: CASRSRDRGDTGELFF. The CDR3 coding sequence is TGTGCCAGCAGGAGCCGGGACAGAGGAGACACCGGGGAGCTGTTTTTT.

The chain is built from TRBV6-1 and TRBJ2-3; D may be TRBD1 (5 bases). V gave up 5 bases and J gave up 3 bases, with 12 bases separating them. CDR1 is MNHNS and CDR2 is SASEGT in the germline V gene. This CDR3 spans 14 amino acids. The CDR3 DNA reads as TGTGCCAGCAGTAGCGTAGGGGCTACAGATACGCAGTATTTT. It yields the protein CASSSVGATDTQYF.